This passage covers 23 T cell receptor beta chains from one sample sequenced in a study of blood T cell repertoires in COVID-19. This table comes from immunoSEQ multiplex PCR, and its TCRdb copy is limited to in-frame clones, with some not included. Found here are about 370,000 clones, around 89% of them singletons; the top ten hold roughly 1%. The sequenced material came from PBMCs or T cells enriched from blood (not recorded which). The receptor set was obtained from a man between 18 and 35 years old who had recovered from COVID-19.

The chain combines TRBV5-6 with TRBJ2-5; D is perhaps TRBD2 (6 bases). This CDR3 is built from 15 residues. Between the trimmed V and J ends, which lost 2 bases and 4 bases, there was a span of 15 bases. Germline values: CDR1 SGHDT, CDR2 YYEEEE. Here the CDR3 reads CASSFVHGGVETQYF. CDR3 coding DNA: TGTGCCAGCAGCTTTGTTCACGGGGGAGTAGAGACCCAGTACTTC.

This clone was found once. The CDR3 bases are TGTGCCAGCAGTATCCGGAGGGACCACACCGGGGAGCTGTTTTTT. This sequence encodes CASSIRRDHTGELFF. The chain employs TRBV27 and TRBJ2-2, with a tentative D call TRBD2 (6 bases). Deletions cut 5 bases from V and 3 bases from J, with 13 bases between. The CDR3 covers 15 residues. Germline V lookup: CDR1 MNHEY, CDR2 SMNVEV (reference sequence).

This clone was seen just once. The chain joins TRBV7-3 to TRBJ2-1, with 12 bases aligning to TRBD2. With 3 bases clipped from V and 9 bases from J, the junction kept 9 bases outside the gene matches. The V gene's germline CDR1 is SGHTA and CDR2 FQGTGA. This CDR3 has 16 residues. The CDR3 nucleotides are TGTGCCAGCAGCTTTAGGGCTAGCGGGAGGGGCGGTGAGCAGTTCTTC. The encoded protein is CASSFRASGRGGEQFF.

This chain connects TRBV29-1 to TRBJ1-1; D is uncertain. In germline, CDR1 is SQVTM, CDR2 ANQGSEA. This CDR3 has 14 residues. The germline V and J ends were trimmed by 2 bases and 5 bases, with 15 bases remaining between them. The CDR3 here is CSVEPREERTEAFF. CDR3 sequence (DNA): TGCAGCGTTGAACCACGGGAGGAACGGACTGAAGCTTTCTTT.

This chain joins TRBV5-1 and TRBJ2-2; no clear D. Germline V gene lookup returns CDR1 SGHRS and CDR2 YFSETQ. The CDR3 has 14 amino acids. The V end was cut by 0 bases, the J end by 2 bases, with 5 bases between. The DNA for the CDR3 is TGCGCCAGCAGCTTGGACAAAAACACCGGGGAGCTGTTTTTT. It yields the protein CASSLDKNTGELFF.

A single count supports this clone. The chain couples TRBV24-1 to TRBJ2-2, with TRBD1 identical over 7 bases. The germline CDR1 and CDR2 sequences are KGHDR and SFDVKD. The CDR3 runs to 17 residues. J lost 6 bases, V lost 4 bases, and 13 bases had no gene match. CDR3: CATSEELHWTGSGELFF. CDR3 sequence (DNA): TGTGCCACCAGTGAAGAACTCCACTGGACAGGCTCCGGGGAGCTGTTTTTT.

The DNA for the CDR3 is TGCGCCAGCAGTGACCGGGCCGGGATCGGGCAGCAGTACTTC. It yields the protein CASSDRAGIGQQYF. The V call is TRBV10-1, the J call TRBJ2-7, with D possibly matching TRBD2 (5 bases). CDR3 length: 14 residues. Trimming stripped 3 bases from V and 8 bases from J, with 17 bases between. Germline CDR1 WNHNN, CDR2 SYGVQD (reference sequence).

CDR3 nucleotides: TGTGCCAGCATGCTAGTAGCGGGAGTCGGCTACGAGCAGTACTTC. Amino acids: CASMLVAGVGYEQYF. This sequence joins TRBV2 and TRBJ2-7, with TRBD2 identical over 9 bases. The CDR3 length is 15 residues. V lost 7 bases and J lost 3; bases outside the gene matches: 10. Germline V gene sequence: CDR1 SNHLY, CDR2 FYNNEI.

The chain has TRBV6-5 and TRBJ1-5; D gene uncertain. The CDR3 consists of 15 residues. Germline assignment: CDR1 MNHEY and CDR2 SVGAGI. V lost 6 bases and J 0 bases, leaving 12 bases between the germline ends. The CDR3 coding sequence is TGTGCCAGCAGCCCCCAGGCGGGTAGCAATCAGCCCCAGCATTTT. Amino acid sequence: CASSPQAGSNQPQHF.

The V call is TRBV29-1, the J call TRBJ2-5, with TRBD1 matching over 8 bases. Germline CDR1 and CDR2: SQVTM and ANQGSEA. The V gene end was trimmed by 3 bases and the J gene end by 4 bases; junction bases not matched to a gene: 4. The CDR3 totals 13 residues. The chain's CDR3 is CSVEFGTGETQYF. In nucleotides, the CDR3 is TGCAGCGTTGAGTTCGGGACAGGAGAGACCCAGTACTTC.

The gene calls are TRBV7-3 and TRBJ2-1, with D possibly TRBD1 on 6 matching bases. The V gene lost 5 bases and the J gene lost 5 bases, with 13 bases spanning the gap. Germline V gene sequence: CDR1 SGHTA, CDR2 FQGTGA. This CDR3 comprises 14 residues. In DNA form, the CDR3 reads TGTGCCAGCAGCGTGGACAGAAACAACAATGAGCAGTTCTTC. Amino acids: CASSVDRNNNEQFF.

The CDR3 here is CASSDKLAYEQYF. The CDR3 DNA sequence: TGTGCCAGCAGCGACAAACTAGCTTACGAGCAGTACTTC. The chain couples TRBV5-4 to TRBJ2-7; maybe TRBD2 (6 bases). There are 13 residues in the CDR3. Germline lookup yields CDR1 SGHNT and CDR2 YYREEE (reference sequence). Trimming cost V 4 bases and J 4 bases, with 12 bases left between them.

The chain joins TRBV19 to TRBJ2-7; possibly TRBD1 for D (5 bases). Trimming left V 4 bases short and J 2 bases short, with 15 bases between. This CDR3 region has 15 residues. Germline lookup yields CDR1 LNHDA and CDR2 SQIVND (reference sequence). The CDR3 loop reads CASSTAYGAAYEQYF. As DNA, the CDR3 is TGTGCCAGTAGTACCGCGTATGGGGCCGCCTACGAGCAGTACTTC. The whole variable domain, filled in from reference TRBV19 and TRBJ2-7, reads DGGITQSPKYLFRKEGQNVTLSCEQNLNHDAMYWYRQDPGQGLRLIYYSQIVNDFQKGDIAEGYSVSREKKESFPLTVTSAQKNPTAFYLCASSTAYGAAYEQYFGPGTRLTVT.

This chain uses TRBV12-5 with TRBJ2-7; D is unclear. CDR3 length equals 14 residues. Per germline, CDR1 LGHNT and CDR2 FRNRAP. The ends were cut back, 1 base at V and 4 bases at J, with 11 bases in the middle. This CDR3 reads CASGLGPLDYEQYF. DNA for the CDR3: TGTGCTAGTGGTTTGGGCCCCCTAGATTACGAGCAGTACTTC.

This clone appeared a few times. The gene calls are TRBV5-5 and TRBJ2-7, with no clear D. This CDR3 region has 14 residues. Germline V gene sequence: CDR1 SGHKS, CDR2 YYEKEE (reference sequence). The V gene lost 1 base and the J gene lost 7 bases, with 15 bases spanning the gap. The CDR3 loop reads CASSLFLGVGEQYF. CDR3 nucleotide sequence: TGTGCCAGCAGCTTGTTTCTGGGCGTTGGGGAGCAGTACTTC.

The V call is TRBV27, the J call TRBJ1-2, with D maybe TRBD1 (6 bases). With 2 bases removed from V and 4 bases from J, the gap between germline ends came to 20 bases. CDR1 and CDR2 from the germline V gene are MNHEY and SMNVEV (reference sequence). The CDR3 has 17 amino acids. The CDR3 spells CASSLRAGPTGTYGYTF. The CDR3 DNA reads TGTGCCAGCAGTTTACGAGCTGGCCCAACAGGGACCTATGGCTACACCTTC.

This clone was picked up one time. J is TRBJ1-6 and V is TRBV27, with D unclear. V dropped 4 bases and J dropped 7 bases, with 20 bases sitting between them. This CDR3 is built from 17 residues. The germline V gene has CDR1 MNHEY and CDR2 SMNVEV (reference sequence). In DNA, the CDR3 is TGTGCCAGCAGTTACACCCTTGTCTCGGGGAAGAATTCACCCCTCCACTTT. Protein product: CASSYTLVSGKNSPLHF.

The chain links TRBV5-1 to TRBJ2-7; possibly TRBD2 for D (5 bases). The CDR3 sequence is 17 residues long. V lost 3 bases and J lost 3, with 22 bases in between. Germline CDR1 is SGHRS and CDR2 is YFSETQ. The CDR3: CASSSNLLIAGIYEQYF. In nucleotides, the CDR3 is TGCGCCAGCAGCTCCAACCTACTGATAGCCGGGATCTACGAGCAGTACTTC.

This clone appeared a single time. The genes are TRBV28 and TRBJ2-7; 7 bases are shared with TRBD2. The ends lost 7 bases at V and 0 bases at J; junction bases unmatched: 9. The germline gives CDR1 MDHEN, CDR2 SYDVKM. The CDR3 spans 15 residues. Written as DNA, the CDR3 is TGTGCCAGCACTCCCGGGGGGAGTATCTCCTACGAGCAGTACTTC. Translation gives CASTPGGSISYEQYF. Complete variable domain (other parts from reference TRBV28 and TRBJ2-7): DVKVTQSSRYLVKRTGEKVFLECVQDMDHENMFWYRQDPGLGLRLIYFSYDVKMKEKGDIPEGYSVSREKKERFSLILESASTNQTSMYLCASTPGGSISYEQYFGPGTRLTVT.

The chain employs TRBV7-9 and TRBJ2-2; maybe TRBD2 (6 bases). Germline CDR1 and CDR2: SEHNR and FQNEAQ (reference sequence). The CDR3 is 15 residues long. With 5 bases removed from V and 3 bases from J, the gap between germline ends came to 13 bases. CDR3 sequence: CASSRRSGDTGELFF. DNA of the CDR3: TGTGCCAGCAGCCGAAGGTCGGGGGACACCGGGGAGCTGTTTTTT.

The rearrangement links TRBV30 to TRBJ2-4; D is unresolved. The CDR3 loop spans 12 amino acids. V lost 2 bases, J lost 6 bases, and 8 bases lay in between. The V gene's germline CDR1 is GTSNPN and CDR2 SVGIG (reference sequence). DNA for the CDR3: TGTGCCTGGAGTAACTTATTAAACATTCAGTACTTC. Amino acids: CAWSNLLNIQYF.

This sequence joins TRBV24-1 and TRBJ1-2, with D perhaps TRBD1 (5 bases). The ends were cut back, 4 bases at V and 0 bases at J, with 5 bases in the middle. Germline CDR1 KGHDR, CDR2 SFDVKD. The CDR3 extends over 13 amino acids. CDR3 sequence reads: CATSEQANYGYTF. As DNA, the CDR3 is TGTGCCACCAGTGAACAGGCTAACTATGGCTACACCTTC.

This chain joins TRBV5-8 and TRBJ1-5; possibly TRBD1 for D (6 bases). V shed 0 bases and J shed 3 bases, with 10 bases lying between them. The germline CDR1 and CDR2 sequences are SGHTS and YDEGEE. The CDR3 has 15 residues. CDR3 sequence: CASSLGWTVNQPQHF. CDR3 nucleotides: TGTGCCAGCAGCTTGGGGTGGACAGTCAATCAGCCCCAGCATTTT.